Following are 31 T cell receptor beta chains from one sample sequenced in a study of T cells in localized non-small cell lung cancer. Data came from immunoSEQ multiplex PCR; TCRdb stores just in-frame clones and leaves some out. The sample lists roughly 15,000 clones; more than 70% were seen once. Sample: peripheral blood, taken before any cancer treatment. The receptors stem from a female donor aged 60 or older with stage I squamous cell lung carcinoma.

V gene TRBV30 combines with J gene TRBJ2-1; no clear D gene. This CDR3 is built from 11 residues. Trimming pared 2 bases from V and 10 bases from J, leaving 9 bases between. Germline CDR1 reads GTSNPN; CDR2 reads SVGIG (reference sequence). DNA for the CDR3: TGTGCCTGGAGTCTCGGAACGGAGCAGTTCTTC. This sequence encodes CAWSLGTEQFF.

The chain combines TRBV6-5 with TRBJ1-2; possible D gene TRBD1, 5 bases. In germline, CDR1 is MNHEY, CDR2 SVGAGI. V gave up 2 bases and J gave up 7 bases, with 11 bases separating them. The CDR3 spans 13 residues. The CDR3 coding sequence is TGTGCCAGCAGTTACGGGGGGGTTGCTGGCTACACCTTC. It is translated as CASSYGGVAGYTF.

The chain combines TRBV7-6 with TRBJ1-1; 7 bases line up with TRBD1. V lost 5 bases and J lost 1; bases outside the gene matches: 7. Germline CDR1 is SGHVS and CDR2 is FNYEAQ. The CDR3 is 15 amino acids. CDR3 in DNA: TGTGCCAGCAGCCCTGAACAGGGGCAGAACACTGAAGCTTTCTTT. This translates into CASSPEQGQNTEAFF.

CDR3 amino acids: CASRPGTGPREQYF. CDR3 bases: TGTGCCAGCAGGCCCGGGACAGGGCCTAGAGAGCAGTACTTC. This chain connects TRBV6-6 to TRBJ2-7; 9 nucleotides align to TRBD1. Unmatched junction bases numbered 10, after V lost 6 bases and J lost 7 bases. The CDR3 is 14 residues long. Germline CDR1 reads MNHNY; CDR2 reads SVGAGI (reference sequence).

The chain joins TRBV2 to TRBJ2-7; TRBD1 agrees at 9 bases. Germline assignment: CDR1 SNHLY and CDR2 FYNNEI. The CDR3 totals 14 residues. The V and J ends lost 6 bases and 3 bases, in that order; junction bases with no gene match: 6. The CDR3 DNA reads TGTGCCAGCAGCGCCCCGGGACAGGGCTACGAGCAGTACTTC. Its translation: CASSAPGQGYEQYF.

V is TRBV6-8 and J is TRBJ2-3; no definite D call. CDR1 is MNHGY and CDR2 is SAAAGT in the germline V gene. The CDR3 consists of 14 residues. Trimming pared 2 bases from V and 0 bases from J, leaving 6 bases between. The CDR3 protein is CASSYEASTDTQYF. In DNA form, the CDR3 reads TGTGCCAGCAGTTACGAGGCTAGCACAGATACGCAGTATTTT.

The chain uses TRBV2 and TRBJ2-7, with TRBD1 matching over 7 bases. CDR1 is SNHLY and CDR2 is FYNNEI in the germline V gene. V gave up 5 bases and J gave up 5 bases; unmatched junction bases: 12. The CDR3 spans 15 residues. Here the CDR3 reads CASSYSTGQGDEQYF. In DNA, the CDR3 is TGTGCCAGCAGTTACTCGACAGGGCAAGGAGACGAGCAGTACTTC.

The rearrangement joins TRBV27 to TRBJ2-7; D gene unclear. V was clipped by 3 bases and J by 4 bases, with 16 bases between them. Germline V gives CDR1 MNHEY, CDR2 SMNVEV (reference sequence). This CDR3 is 15 amino acids long. CDR3: CASSFSSGSGYEQYF. The CDR3 DNA reads TGTGCCAGCAGTTTTTCCTCTGGCTCTGGGTACGAGCAGTACTTC.

V usage is TRBV2 and J usage is TRBJ2-1; D is unresolved. V dropped 10 bases and J dropped 6 bases, with 7 bases sitting between them. In germline, CDR1 is SNHLY, CDR2 FYNNEI. The CDR3 contains 10 residues. The CDR3 sequence is CATSGNEQFF. The CDR3 bases are TGTGCCACTAGTGGCAATGAGCAGTTCTTC.

The chain is built from TRBV6-5 and TRBJ1-2; 7 bases fit TRBD1. The CDR3 totals 13 residues. Germline trimming cut 6 bases from V and 4 bases from J; bases unmatched to any gene: 5. Germline CDR1 reads MNHEY; CDR2 reads SVGAGI. CDR3 sequence (DNA): TGTGCCAGCAGCCCCGACAGGGCCTATGGCTACACCTTC. This encodes CASSPDRAYGYTF.

Sample share makes this clone medium-sized. The chain employs TRBV28 and TRBJ2-1, with 7 positions matching TRBD2. Looked up from germline, CDR1 is MDHEN and CDR2 is SYDVKM. With 2 bases clipped from V and 8 bases from J, the junction kept 9 bases outside the gene matches. The CDR3 consists of 15 residues. In nucleotides, the CDR3 is TGTGCCAGCAGTTTAAGTGGTAGCGGGTCGGATGAGCAGTTCTTC. Its protein is CASSLSGSGSDEQFF.

The chain couples TRBV6-1 to TRBJ1-2; D gene ambiguous. CDR3 length: 15 residues. Germline CDR1 reads MNHNS; CDR2 reads SASEGT. The ends were cut back, 1 base at V and 4 bases at J, with 13 bases in the middle. In nucleotides, the CDR3 is TGTGCCAGCAGTGAAGGAGGGCAGTCTAGCTATGGCTACACCTTC. This gives the protein CASSEGGQSSYGYTF.

V and J are TRBV18 and TRBJ1-1; no firm D call. From germline, CDR1 is KGHSH and CDR2 LQKENI. Trimming left V 6 bases short and J 5 bases short, with 7 bases between. This CDR3 region has 11 residues. This CDR3 is CASSGETEAFF. CDR3 coding DNA: TGTGCCAGCTCCGGAGAAACTGAAGCTTTCTTT.

The chain combines TRBV2 with TRBJ2-3, with 7 bases aligning to TRBD1. Trimming removed 6 bases from V and 5 bases from J; junction bases left unmatched: 8. Germline V lookup: CDR1 SNHLY, CDR2 FYNNEI. There are 14 residues in the CDR3. This CDR3 reads CASRDEGALDTQYF. The CDR3 DNA sequence: TGTGCCAGCAGGGACGAGGGGGCGTTAGATACGCAGTATTTT.

The chain links TRBV19 to TRBJ2-5, with 10 bases lining up with TRBD2. The CDR3 has 14 residues. Losses at the gene ends were 5 bases for V and 3 bases for J; bases not matched to a gene: 3. CDR1 and CDR2 from the germline V gene are LNHDA and SQIVND (reference sequence). CDR3 sequence (DNA): TGTGCCAGTAGTTATGGACTAGCGGAAGAGACCCAGTACTTC. It yields the protein CASSYGLAEETQYF.

The rearrangement joins TRBV19 to TRBJ1-2; a possible D gene is TRBD1 (5 bases). Germline V gene sequence: CDR1 LNHDA, CDR2 SQIVND (reference sequence). Trimming removed 6 bases from V and 3 bases from J, with 14 bases in between. The CDR3 is 14 residues long. The CDR3 is CASRERGRYYGYTF. CDR3 DNA: TGTGCCAGTAGGGAACGGGGCCGCTACTATGGCTACACCTTC.

This chain connects TRBV12-5 to TRBJ2-7; possible D gene TRBD1, 6 bases. The CDR3 consists of 15 residues. V was pared by 0 bases and J by 3 bases, with 12 bases between. The germline CDR1 and CDR2 sequences are LGHNT and FRNRAP. CDR3: CASGLVLRGHYEQYF. The CDR3 DNA reads TGTGCTAGTGGTTTGGTATTGAGGGGACACTACGAGCAGTACTTC.

The chain combines TRBV19 with TRBJ2-3, with TRBD2 matching over 11 bases. The CDR3 has 16 residues. J lost 3 bases, V lost 3 bases, and 5 bases had no gene match. Per the germline V gene, CDR1 is LNHDA and CDR2 is SQIVND (reference sequence). CDR3 DNA: TGTGCCAGTAGTATCGGGGCTAGCGGGGGGACAGATACGCAGTATTTT. This translates into CASSIGASGGTDTQYF.

The CDR3 loop reads CATSRDWGAQGYTF. The CDR3 nucleotides read TGTGCCACCAGCAGAGATTGGGGGGCGCAAGGCTACACCTTC. The chain recombines TRBV15 with TRBJ1-2; D is possibly TRBD1 (6 bases). V lost 0 bases to trimming and J lost 8 bases, with 13 bases between them. Per the germline V gene, CDR1 is LNHNV and CDR2 is YYDKDF (reference sequence). The CDR3 is 14 residues long.

The chain is built from TRBV10-2 and TRBJ2-1; D is tentatively TRBD1 or TRBD2 (5 bases each). Between the trimmed V and J ends, which lost 8 bases and 9 bases, there was a span of 14 bases. CDR1 is WSHSY and CDR2 is SAAADI in the germline V gene. The CDR3 runs 12 residues. The CDR3 nucleotides read TGCGCCAGCGGGGACGGATTCCTTGAGCAGTTCTTC. The encoded protein is CASGDGFLEQFF.

V usage is TRBV6-4 and J usage is TRBJ2-1, with TRBD2 matching 11 bases. This CDR3 comprises 15 residues. Germline CDR1 and CDR2: MRHNA and SNTAGT. V was clipped by 0 bases and J by 8 bases; unmatched bases: 3. The CDR3: CASSDSTSGSDEQFF. The DNA for the CDR3 is TGTGCCAGCAGTGACTCAACTAGCGGGAGTGATGAGCAGTTCTTC.

This chain links TRBV19 with TRBJ2-2; the match to TRBD2 covers 8 bases. The CDR3 runs 15 residues. V lost 7 bases to trimming and J lost 1 base; unmatched junction nucleotides: 5. The germline gives CDR1 LNHDA, CDR2 SQIVND (reference sequence). The CDR3 protein is CASTGRGENTGELFF. The CDR3 bases are TGTGCCAGTACCGGGAGGGGGGAGAACACCGGGGAGCTGTTTTTT.

The V gene is TRBV2, the J gene TRBJ2-7; tentatively, D is TRBD2 (5 bases). The CDR3 runs to 12 residues. Trimming took 9 bases from V and 2 from J, leaving 11 bases between them. Germline lookup yields CDR1 SNHLY and CDR2 FYNNEI. The CDR3 is CARGRGTYEQYF. The DNA for the CDR3 is TGTGCCAGAGGACGGGGAACCTACGAGCAGTACTTC.

V gene TRBV5-4 combines with J gene TRBJ2-7; 8 bases are shared with TRBD2. The CDR3 contains 13 residues. Germline CDR1 and CDR2: SGHNT and YYREEE (reference sequence). Trimming at V came to 4 bases and at J to 6 bases, leaving 6 bases not matched to a gene. The CDR3 DNA reads TGTGCCAGCAGCAAACTGGGACTAGGCGAGCAGTACTTC. Residues: CASSKLGLGEQYF.

The J gene is TRBJ2-7, the V gene TRBV28; tentatively, D is TRBD1 (6 bases). Per the germline V gene, CDR1 is MDHEN and CDR2 is SYDVKM. The germline V and J ends were trimmed by 2 bases and 3 bases, with 14 bases remaining between them. This CDR3 has 15 residues. As DNA, the CDR3 is TGTGCCAGCAGTTTAAGGACAGCTTGGGGCTACGAGCAGTACTTC. This encodes CASSLRTAWGYEQYF.

This chain connects TRBV2 to TRBJ1-2; TRBD1 is a possible D gene (5 bases). Trimming left V 4 bases short and J 6 bases short, with 12 bases between. The CDR3 consists of 13 residues. Germline V gene lookup returns CDR1 SNHLY and CDR2 FYNNEI. CDR3 nucleotide sequence: TGTGCCAGCAGTGTAAGCAGGGTCGATGGCTACACCTTC. This sequence encodes CASSVSRVDGYTF.

V gene TRBV10-1 combines with J gene TRBJ1-2, with a possible D match to TRBD1 (6 bases). V gave up 2 bases and J gave up 4 bases, with 8 bases separating them. Germline lookup yields CDR1 WNHNN and CDR2 SYGVQD (reference sequence). The CDR3 covers 13 residues. This CDR3 is CASSEARGYGYTF. CDR3 sequence (DNA): TGCGCCAGCAGTGAGGCCAGGGGCTATGGCTACACCTTC.

The V and J genes are TRBV5-4 and TRBJ2-3, with D perhaps matching TRBD2 (6 bases). The CDR3 length is 16 residues. Trimming took 1 base from V and 1 from J, leaving 13 bases between them. In germline, CDR1 is SGHNT, CDR2 YYREEE (reference sequence). DNA for the CDR3: TGTGCCAGCAGCTTGCCCCCGGGACTTGGCACAGATACGCAGTATTTT. It specifies CASSLPPGLGTDTQYF.

The chain uses TRBV28 and TRBJ1-4; 7 bases fit TRBD1. CDR1 and CDR2 from the germline V gene are MDHEN and SYDVKM. Trimming took 7 bases from V and 6 from J; bases not matched to a gene: 14. The CDR3 loop spans 16 amino acids. The CDR3 region has the DNA TGTGCCAGCAACTCCCTTCCGCCCGGGACAGATGAAAAACTGTTTTTT. Amino acid sequence: CASNSLPPGTDEKLFF.

This clone was observed a handful of times. The V and J genes are TRBV14 and TRBJ2-1, with 11 bases that match TRBD1. V trimming: 0 bases; J trimming: 3 bases; junction bases outside the gene matches: 4. CDR3 length: 17 residues. The germline V gene has CDR1 SGHDN and CDR2 FVKESK. The CDR3 nucleotides are TGTGCCAGCAGCCAAGAAGGGACAGGGGGAATCTACAATGAGCAGTTCTTC. Residues: CASSQEGTGGIYNEQFF.

This clone was found a few times. The V and J genes are TRBV19 and TRBJ2-7; no reliable D call. The V end was cut by 5 bases, the J end by 6 bases, with 8 bases between. Germline V lookup: CDR1 LNHDA, CDR2 SQIVND (reference sequence). This CDR3 has 11 residues. CDR3 sequence (DNA): TGTGCCAGTAGTGAGCACCTCGAGCAGTACTTC. Encoded protein: CASSEHLEQYF.